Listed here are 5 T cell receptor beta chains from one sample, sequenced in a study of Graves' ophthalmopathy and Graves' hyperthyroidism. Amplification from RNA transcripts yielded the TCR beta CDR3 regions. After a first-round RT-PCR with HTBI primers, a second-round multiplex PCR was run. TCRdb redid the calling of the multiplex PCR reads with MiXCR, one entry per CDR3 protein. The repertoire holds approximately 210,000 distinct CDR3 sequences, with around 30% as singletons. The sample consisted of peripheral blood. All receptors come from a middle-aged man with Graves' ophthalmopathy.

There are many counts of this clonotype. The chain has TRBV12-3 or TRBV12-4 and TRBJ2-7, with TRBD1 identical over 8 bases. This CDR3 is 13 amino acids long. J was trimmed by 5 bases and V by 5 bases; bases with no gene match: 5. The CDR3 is CASSRQGKHEQYF. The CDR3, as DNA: TGTGCCAGCAGTAGACAGGGGAAGCACGAGCAGTACTTC.

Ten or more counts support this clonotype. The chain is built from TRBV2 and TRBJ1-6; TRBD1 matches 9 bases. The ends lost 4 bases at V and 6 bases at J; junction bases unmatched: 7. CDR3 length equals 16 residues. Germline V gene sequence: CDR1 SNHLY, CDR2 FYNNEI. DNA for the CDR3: TGTGCCAGCAGTGTCCGGACAGGGGCCGGTAATTCACCCCTCCACTTT. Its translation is CASSVRTGAGNSPLHF.

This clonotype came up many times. CDR3 nucleotide sequence: TGTGCCACCAGCAGAAAGCAAGAGACCCAGTACTTC. Amino acids: CATSRKQETQYF. This sequence joins TRBV15 and TRBJ2-5; no clear D gene. V lost 2 bases and J 2 bases, leaving 3 bases between the germline ends. CDR1 LNHNV and CDR2 YYDKDF come from the germline V gene (reference sequence). The length of the CDR3 is 12 residues.

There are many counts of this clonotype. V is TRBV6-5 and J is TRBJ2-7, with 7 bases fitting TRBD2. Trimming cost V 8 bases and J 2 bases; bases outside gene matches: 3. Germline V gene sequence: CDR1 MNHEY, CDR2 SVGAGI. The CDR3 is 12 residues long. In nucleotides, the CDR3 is TGTGCCAGCGGGAGGGAACCCTACGAGCAGTACTTC. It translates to CASGREPYEQYF.

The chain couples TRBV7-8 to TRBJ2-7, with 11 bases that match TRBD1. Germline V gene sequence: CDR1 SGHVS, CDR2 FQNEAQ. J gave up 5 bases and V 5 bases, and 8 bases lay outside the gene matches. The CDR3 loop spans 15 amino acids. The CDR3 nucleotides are TGTGCCAGCAGCGCGGGGACAGGGGGGTTCCACGAGCAGTACTTC. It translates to CASSAGTGGFHEQYF.